These 10 T cell receptor beta chains came from one sample sequenced in a study of blood T cell repertoires in COVID-19. Sequenced by immunoSEQ multiplex PCR; TCRdb stores in-frame clones only, minus some. The sample lists 180,000 or so clones, 86% occurring once. Sequencing was performed on peripheral blood. These receptor sequences come from a man aged 55 to 70 with acute or convalescent COVID-19.

This clone was counted a single time. The genes are TRBV27 and TRBJ1-5; D is unclear. Germline assignment: CDR1 MNHEY and CDR2 SMNVEV (reference sequence). V lost 6 bases and J 3 bases, leaving 9 bases between the germline ends. CDR3 size: 13 residues. The CDR3 nucleotides are TGTGCCAGCAGGTTCGACAACAATCAGCCCCAGCATTTT. Encoded protein: CASRFDNNQPQHF.

The chain couples TRBV5-1 to TRBJ2-1, with D tentatively TRBD2 (6 bases). Trimming removed 0 bases at V and 1 base at J, with 17 bases between. The germline gives CDR1 SGHRS, CDR2 YFSETQ. There are 18 residues in the CDR3. This CDR3 reads CASSLGGTRSGSYNEQFF. The CDR3 coding sequence is TGCGCCAGCAGCTTGGGGGGGACTCGGTCTGGGTCCTACAATGAGCAGTTCTTC.

The chain recombines TRBV3-1 (or the pseudogene TRBV3-2) with TRBJ1-4; a weak D match, TRBD1 (5 bases). The germline V and J ends were trimmed by 4 bases and 8 bases, with 14 bases remaining between them. CDR1 is LGHDT and CDR2 is YNNKEL in the germline V gene (reference sequence). The CDR3 length is 14 residues. CDR3 bases: TGTGCCAGCAGCCCCTCGGGGGTAGGCGAAAAACTGTTTTTT. It yields the protein CASSPSGVGEKLFF.

The chain employs TRBV28 and TRBJ2-7; D possibly corresponds to TRBD2 (7 bases). The V end lost 6 bases, the J end lost 7 bases, and 25 bases lay between the germline ends. Germline V gene sequence: CDR1 MDHEN, CDR2 SYDVKM. The CDR3 loop spans 16 amino acids. CDR3 sequence reads: CASSSWGGSIKWEQYF. CDR3 DNA sequence: TGTGCCAGCAGCTCTTGGGGGGGCTCTATCAAATGGGAGCAGTACTTC.

The chain has TRBV19 and TRBJ2-1, with D perhaps matching TRBD1 (6 bases). The V gene's germline CDR1 is LNHDA and CDR2 SQIVND (reference sequence). Trimming removed 5 bases at V and 6 bases at J, with 11 bases between. The CDR3 length is 13 residues. CDR3 nucleotides: TGTGCCAGTAGTCTCCTAGGGGGCAATGAGCAGTTCTTC. The encoded protein is CASSLLGGNEQFF.

The chain joins TRBV2 to TRBJ1-6; weak D call: TRBD1 (5 bases). The CDR3 spans 14 residues. CDR1 is SNHLY, CDR2 FYNNEI, per germline. The germline V and J ends were trimmed by 4 bases and 7 bases, with 11 bases remaining between them. CDR3 DNA sequence: TGTGCCAGCAGTGTTTCCGGGGGGAATTCACCCCTCCACTTT. Its protein is CASSVSGGNSPLHF.

The chain employs TRBV10-2 and TRBJ1-1; TRBD1 is a possible D gene (5 bases). V was shortened by 6 bases and J by 3 bases, with 11 bases between the two germline ends. The germline gives CDR1 WSHSY, CDR2 SAAADI. This CDR3 spans 13 amino acids. The chain's CDR3 is CASSFDSHTEAFF. The CDR3 DNA is TGCGCCAGCAGCTTCGACAGTCACACTGAAGCTTTCTTT.

This clone was detected only once. The V call is TRBV3-1 (or the pseudogene TRBV3-2), the J call TRBJ1-3; D is unclear. The germline CDR1 and CDR2 sequences are LGHDT and YNNKEL (reference sequence). V lost 4 bases and J 7 bases, leaving 5 bases between the germline ends. The CDR3 contains 11 residues. The CDR3 region is CASSLRNTIYF. For the CDR3, the DNA is TGTGCCAGCAGCCTTCGGAACACCATATATTTT.

J is TRBJ2-1 and V is TRBV3-1 (or the pseudogene TRBV3-2), with 9 bases that match TRBD1. The germline V gene has CDR1 LGHDT and CDR2 YNNKEL (reference sequence). This CDR3 has 16 amino acids. Trimming removed 1 base from V and 6 bases from J; junction bases left unmatched: 7. CDR3 DNA sequence: TGTGCCAGCAGCCAAGCTAAGACAGGGGGGGGCAATGAGCAGTTCTTC. Translation: CASSQAKTGGGNEQFF.

The DNA of the CDR3 is TGTGCCAGTAGGCCCACAGGCCTAATCGACGAGCAGTACTTC. It specifies CASRPTGLIDEQYF. The chain links TRBV19 to TRBJ2-7; D is perhaps TRBD1 (5 bases). The CDR3 contains 14 residues. Trimming removed 6 bases from V and 5 bases from J, with 17 bases in between. The germline gives CDR1 LNHDA, CDR2 SQIVND (reference sequence).